This is a list of T cell receptor beta chains from one sample in a study of blood T cell repertoires in COVID-19. Clones were read by immunoSEQ multiplex PCR, and TCRdb kept only the in-frame ones, dropping some. The sample has some 200,000 clones, more than 65% seen once. The sample was peripheral blood. The receptors shown here come from a human donor in a cohort sampled during active COVID-19. Each CDR3 is given with its conserved first and last residue. D genes are given only for firm matches. Size is omitted from some rows. Given values are once, few, many or a class for expanded clones.

cdr3_nt | cdr3_aa | j_call | clone_size | v_call | d_call
TGCGCCAGCAAGTCCACTAGCGGGAGCTCCTACAATGAGCAGTTCTTC | CASKSTSGSSYNEQFF | TRBJ2-1 | few | TRBV10-2 | TRBD2
TGTGCTAGTGGTTTAGATCCCCTAGCGGGAGGGATCTGGCCCGGACTAGATACGCAGTATTTT | CASGLDPLAGGIWPGLDTQYF | TRBJ2-3 | . | TRBV12-5 | TRBD2
TGTGCCATCAGTGAGGGCCTTTCGTACAATGAGCAGTTCTTC | CAISEGLSYNEQFF | TRBJ2-1 | . | TRBV10-3 | .
TGTGCCACCAGTGATCCCCGGGACGGGGGAAGCAATCAGCCCCAGCATTTT | CATSDPRDGGSNQPQHF | TRBJ1-5 | few | TRBV24-1 | .
TGTGCCAGCAGTTTTTACAGCTACAATGAGCAGTTCTTC | CASSFYSYNEQFF | TRBJ2-1 | . | TRBV12-3/TRBV12-4 | .
TGTGCCAGCAGCTTAGAAAGCGGGTCCTACGAGCAGTACTTC | CASSLESGSYEQYF | TRBJ2-7 | . | TRBV7-9 | .
TGTGCCAGCAGCTCGGGACTAGCAGGCGAGCAGTACTTC | CASSSGLAGEQYF | TRBJ2-7 | . | TRBV11-2 | TRBD2
TGTGCCAGCAGTGAAGCGCTTGGACTAGCGGGAAGCCAAGAGACCCAGTACTTC | CASSEALGLAGSQETQYF | TRBJ2-5 | once | TRBV2 | TRBD2
TGCAGCGTTATCGTCCGGGACAGGGGGCGCGGGGGGCCCTACGAGCAGTACTTC | CSVIVRDRGRGGPYEQYF | TRBJ2-7 | . | TRBV29-1 | TRBD1
TGTGCCAGCAGCCAAGATTTTCGGCGGGAGAGGTCGGAGACCCAGTACTTC | CASSQDFRRERSETQYF | TRBJ2-5 | . | TRBV3-1/TRBV3-2 | TRBD2
TGTGCCAGCAGCCCAGGACAGGGGGCCAATGGCTACACCTTC | CASSPGQGANGYTF | TRBJ1-2 | . | TRBV11-2 | TRBD1
TGCGCCAGCAGCTTGGCCAGACAGCGGGAGGGGTCCTACGAGCAGTACTTC | CASSLARQREGSYEQYF | TRBJ2-7 | . | TRBV5-1 | TRBD2
TGTGCCAGCAGTTATGCCAATCGAGGCCCTCAGAGGGATACGCAGTATTTT | CASSYANRGPQRDTQYF | TRBJ2-3 | once | TRBV6-2/TRBV6-3 | .
TGTGCCAGCAGCCAAGCAGGGGGCACTGAAGCTTTCTTT | CASSQAGGTEAFF | TRBJ1-1 | . | TRBV3-1/TRBV3-2 | TRBD1
TGTGCCAGCAGTGAGGTGGGAGGGGGAAGTTTAGAGACCCAGTACTTC | CASSEVGGGSLETQYF | TRBJ2-5 | . | TRBV27 | .
TGCGCCAGCAGCGCCTTCCTTACTCCGGGACAGGGTGACGCTTTCTTT | CASSAFLTPGQGDAFF | TRBJ1-1 | . | TRBV10-1 | TRBD1
TGTGCCAGCAGTTCGGGACAGGGCTACGAGCAGTACTTC | CASSSGQGYEQYF | TRBJ2-7 | few | TRBV6-5 | TRBD1
TGTGCCAGCAGCCTTAGCGGGAGTGCAAACGAGCAGTACTTC | CASSLSGSANEQYF | TRBJ2-7 | . | TRBV27 | TRBD2
TGTGCCAGCCGTAAGACTTTTTTGGAGACCCAGTACTTC | CASRKTFLETQYF | TRBJ2-5 | . | TRBV6-5 | .
TGTGCCAGCAGGAGTAGCGGGAGGGACCACGAGCAGTACTTC | CASRSSGRDHEQYF | TRBJ2-7 | . | TRBV3-1/TRBV3-2 | TRBD2
TGTGCCAGTACCCTTGGACGGGAAATCTCCTACTCTGGAAACACCATATATTTT | CASTLGREISYSGNTIYF | TRBJ1-3 | once | TRBV19 | .
TGTGCCTGGGGGCCATTTTCAACTTACGAGCAGTACTTC | CAWGPFSTYEQYF | TRBJ2-7 | . | TRBV30 | .
TGTGCCTGGAGTGTACTCGGGCGGGGCACTGAAGCTTTCTTT | CAWSVLGRGTEAFF | TRBJ1-1 | . | TRBV30 | .
TGTGCCAGCTCACCAGGGTTTCAGGGGGCGGCTGAAGCTTTCTTT | CASSPGFQGAAEAFF | TRBJ1-1 | . | TRBV18 | TRBD1
TGTGCCAGCAGTGAAGACCAGCCAGGGAGGTACGAGCAGTACTTC | CASSEDQPGRYEQYF | TRBJ2-7 | . | TRBV2 | .
TGTGCCAGCTCACCAAAGGGACAGGGCAACACCGGGGAGCTGTTTTTT | CASSPKGQGNTGELFF | TRBJ2-2 | . | TRBV18 | TRBD1
TGCGCCAGCAGCTCGGACAGTACAGAAGCTTTCTTT | CASSSDSTEAFF | TRBJ1-1 | once | TRBV5-1 | .
TGTGCCAGCAGTCTCAAGGGCGGGCGTTTTGGCTACACCTTC | CASSLKGGRFGYTF | TRBJ1-2 | few | TRBV28 | .
TGTGCCAGCAGTTACTCTGGGGGGGGAAACACCGGGGAGCTGTTTTTT | CASSYSGGGNTGELFF | TRBJ2-2 | . | TRBV6-6 | TRBD2
TGTGCCAGCAGTATACAAGAGACCCAGTACTTC | CASSIQETQYF | TRBJ2-5 | . | TRBV27 | .
TGTGCCAGCAGCCTCTCGGGGGTAACTAATGAAAAACTGTTTTTT | CASSLSGVTNEKLFF | TRBJ1-4 | . | TRBV7-9 | .
TGTGCCAGCAGTGTCGGGGTACAGGGCGCTCACATTCAGTACTTC | CASSVGVQGAHIQYF | TRBJ2-4 | . | TRBV2 | .
TGTGCCAGCAGCTTAGGACAGGGTTCTCGTGAGCAGTACTTC | CASSLGQGSREQYF | TRBJ2-7 | . | TRBV7-9 | TRBD1
TGTGCCAGCAGCTTAGCTAGCGGGGCCACAAATGAGCAGTTCTTC | CASSLASGATNEQFF | TRBJ2-1 | . | TRBV7-6 | TRBD2
TGCGCCAGTAGAAGGACTCCTAACCGGATGGAGACCCAGTACTTC | CASRRTPNRMETQYF | TRBJ2-5 | . | TRBV4-1 | .
TGTGCCAGCAGTGAAAGATCAGGGGTCCGACCTGAAGCTTTCTTT | CASSERSGVRPEAFF | TRBJ1-1 | . | TRBV6-1 | .
TGCGCCAGCAGCCAGCCGGGACAGGGGACCGCCACTGAAGCTTTCTTT | CASSQPGQGTATEAFF | TRBJ1-1 | . | TRBV4-1 | TRBD1